This entry concerns a single T cell receptor beta chain. Trimming removed 1 base from V and 2 bases from J, with 16 bases in between. From germline, CDR1 is LGHDT and CDR2 YNNKEL (reference sequence). There are 17 residues in the CDR3. Sequencing was performed with immunoSEQ multiplex PCR; in TCRdb, only in-frame clones are kept and a portion is missing. The table has around 86,000 clones, approximately 84% seen once. This sample was included in a study of blood T cell repertoires in COVID-19. Sequencing was carried out using peripheral blood. The chain employs TRBV3-1 (or the pseudogene TRBV3-2) and TRBJ2-3; tentatively, D is TRBD2 (6 bases). The origin of this receptor is a human donor in a cohort sampled during active COVID-19. DNA for the CDR3: TGTGCCAGCAGCCAAGGGGTTAGCGGCCTCTACACAGATACGCAGTATTTT. Translation: CASSQGVSGLYTDTQYF.